Below are 6 T cell receptor beta chains sequenced from a single sample in a study of cytomegalovirus exposure and HLA in healthy donors. The PCR used 60 Vbeta and 13 Jbeta primers. Assay: immunoSEQ multiplex PCR; the TCRdb copy retains only in-frame clones and omits some. The sample yields approximately 140,000 clones, about 80% seen once. The sample comprised PBMCs. Receptors originate from a man aged 30 to 39 in good health and CMV-seronegative.

CDR3 region: CASSARFTGTEQFF. The DNA for the CDR3 is TGTGCCAGCAGTGCTAGGTTTACGGGAACTGAGCAGTTCTTC. The J gene is TRBJ2-1, the V gene TRBV6-1, with a weak D call TRBD2 (5 bases). Trimming took off 4 bases at V and 9 bases at J, with 16 bases between the two ends. There are 14 residues in the CDR3. The germline V gene encodes CDR1 MNHNS and CDR2 SASEGT.

The rearrangement links TRBV5-8 to TRBJ1-1; 8 bases fit TRBD1. CDR3 size: 16 residues. Germline lookup yields CDR1 SGHTS and CDR2 YDEGEE. The V gene end was trimmed by 2 bases and the J gene end by 4 bases; junction bases not matched to a gene: 10. Here the CDR3 reads CASSFPGRTGPTEAFF. The CDR3 DNA sequence: TGTGCCAGCAGCTTCCCAGGGCGGACAGGGCCCACTGAAGCTTTCTTT.

V gene TRBV9 combines with J gene TRBJ1-3; D ambiguous. V was cut by 0 bases and J by 6 bases, with 4 bases left in between. CDR3 size: 12 residues. Looked up from germline, CDR1 is SGDLS and CDR2 is YYNGEE. CDR3 bases: TGTGCCAGCAGCGTAGAAGCAAACACCATATATTTT. It yields the protein CASSVEANTIYF.

In the case of this clone: One junction end does not reproduce the germline sequence, and a read error may be involved. The rearrangement joins TRBV6-5 to TRBJ1-2; D uncertain. The CDR3 sequence is 14 residues long. Germline lookup yields CDR1 MNHEY and CDR2 SVGAGI. The CDR3 DNA reads as TGTGCCAGCAGTTACTCGAGAGGGAAGTATGGCTACCCCTTC. It translates to CASSYSRGKYGYPF.

The chain has TRBV19 and TRBJ2-1, with 10 bases matching TRBD2. J lost 7 bases, V lost 3 bases, and 9 bases had no gene match. CDR3 length: 16 residues. Germline V gene data show CDR1 as LNHDA and CDR2 as SQIVND (reference sequence). DNA for the CDR3: TGTGCCAGTAGTATCCCCGCGCTAGCGGGAGAAAATGAGCAGTTCTTC. Amino acids: CASSIPALAGENEQFF.

This chain uses TRBV4-1 with TRBJ1-2, with D possibly being TRBD1 (6 bases). CDR1 MGHRA and CDR2 YSYEKL come from the germline V gene. The CDR3 runs to 14 residues. V was trimmed by 0 bases and J by 8 bases, leaving 13 bases between them. As DNA, the CDR3 is TGCGCCAGCAGCCAAGAAGGAGACAGGCACGGCTACACCTTC. It encodes CASSQEGDRHGYTF.